This T cell receptor beta chain was identified in a study of T cells in Graves' hyperthyroidism and ophthalmopathy. TCR beta CDR3 regions were amplified from RNA. HTBI primers were used for first-round RT-PCR of the TCR CDR3. One entry per CDR3 protein, called by TCRdb with MiXCR from the multiplex PCR reads. Here the sample spans 400,000 to 600,000 distinct CDR3 sequences, about 16% being singletons. CDR3 length: 15 residues. V was shortened by 4 bases and J by 3 bases, with 13 bases between the two germline ends. Germline V gene lookup returns CDR1 SGDLS and CDR2 YYNGEE. In this sample, this clonotype turned up a few times.

Material: blood. This sequence joins TRBV9 and TRBJ2-2; no clear D. This receptor was obtained from a woman in her twenties or thirties with Graves' ophthalmopathy. The CDR3 protein is CASSPSNSHTGELFF. CDR3 DNA: TGTGCCAGCAGCCCCTCCAATTCCCACACCGGGGAGCTGTTTTTT.